The 26 T cell receptor beta chains below all came from one sample that was sequenced in a study of T cells in Graves' hyperthyroidism and ophthalmopathy. TCR beta CDR3 regions were amplified from RNA transcripts. With the HTBI primer set, the TCR CDR3 went through a first round of RT-PCR. TCRdb re-called the multiplex PCR reads with MiXCR, one entry per CDR3 protein. Here the sample spans hundreds of thousands of distinct CDR3 sequences, about a sixth being singletons. The material sequenced was blood. Receptors originate from a young woman with Graves' hyperthyroidism.

Concerning this clonotype: This clone may be a read error of a much larger clone one base away. The J gene is TRBJ1-5, the V gene TRBV5-6, with 8 bases matching TRBD1. The V segment lost 2 bases and the J segment 5 bases; nucleotides outside the gene matches: 3. CDR3 length: 14 residues. Germline CDR1 reads SGHDT; CDR2 reads YYEEEE. Here the CDR3 reads CASSFQGADQPQHF. Here the CDR3 DNA reads TGTGCCAGCAGCTTCCAGGGGGCCGATCAGCCCCAGCATTTT.

At least ten counts were recorded for this clonotype. This chain connects TRBV9 to TRBJ1-4; unclear D gene. The CDR3 runs 11 residues. The V and J ends lost 6 bases and 6 bases respectively, with 6 bases between them. Germline CDR1 reads SGDLS; CDR2 reads YYNGEE. The CDR3 DNA sequence: TGTGCCAGCACCGCCCATGAAAAACTGTTTTTT. Translated: CASTAHEKLFF.

A remark on this clonotype: Being one base from a much bigger clone, this may be a read error. The chain has TRBV6-2 or TRBV6-3 and TRBJ1-5; 8 bases align to TRBD1. CDR1 is MNHEY, CDR2 SVGEGT, per germline. This CDR3 has 15 amino acids. The trim removed 6 bases at V and 4 bases at J, leaving 8 bases unmatched. The CDR3 DNA reads TGTGCCAGCAGCGGACAGGGCCGGTGGAATCAGCCCCAGCATTTT. This sequence encodes CASSGQGRWNQPQHF.

This clonotype has a count of ten or more. The genes are TRBV3-1 and TRBJ2-5; TRBD2 is a possible D gene (7 bases). Deletions cut 1 base from V and 4 bases from J, with 19 bases between. The CDR3 has 17 amino acids. Germline values: CDR1 LGHDT, CDR2 YNNKEL (reference sequence). The CDR3 reads CASSQGKEGGPLETQYF. In nucleotides, the CDR3 is TGTGCCAGCAGCCAAGGCAAAGAGGGGGGGCCTTTAGAGACCCAGTACTTC.

This chain connects TRBV6-2 or TRBV6-3 to TRBJ2-2; 7 bases agree with TRBD2. The CDR3 consists of 16 residues. Trimming cost V 0 bases and J 4 bases; bases outside gene matches: 5. CDR1 is MNHEY and CDR2 is SVGEGT in the germline V gene. CDR3 DNA: TGTGCCAGCAGTTACTCTATTAGCGGGCCCACCGGGGAGCTGTTTTTT. Its protein is CASSYSISGPTGELFF.

This clonotype was detected ten times or more. CDR3 protein: CASTLEGLGGNTIYF. CDR3 coding DNA: TGTGCCAGCACCTTGGAGGGGCTCGGTGGAAACACCATATATTTT. The V gene is TRBV11-2, the J gene TRBJ1-3, with a tentative D call TRBD1 (5 bases). CDR3 length: 15 residues. The V and J ends lost 7 bases and 3 bases respectively, with 16 bases between them. Germline-derived CDR1 and CDR2 are SGHAT and FQNNGV. Full variable domain (remainder filled in from reference TRBV11-2 and TRBJ1-3): EAGVAQSPRYKIIEKRQSVAFWCNPISGHATLYWYQQILGQGPKLLIQFQNNGVVDDSQLPKDRFSAERLKGVDSTLKIQPAKLEDSAVYLCASTLEGLGGNTIYFGEGSWLTVV.

In its sample, this clonotype was seen many times. This chain links TRBV18 with TRBJ2-3; D call uncertain. Trimming cost V 2 bases and J 3 bases, with 6 bases left between them. The germline CDR1 and CDR2 sequences are KGHSH and LQKENI. The CDR3 runs to 13 residues. The CDR3 bases are TGTGCCAGCTCACCATCGCGTACAGATACGCAGTATTTT. This gives the protein CASSPSRTDTQYF. Combining the CDR3 with reference TRBV18 and TRBJ2-3 gives the whole variable domain NAGVMQNPRHLVRRRGQEARLRCSPMKGHSHVYWYRQLPEEGLKFMVYLQKENIIDESGMPKERFSAEFPKEGPSILRIQQVVRGDSAAYFCASSPSRTDTQYFGPGTRLTVL.

For the CDR3, the DNA is TGTGCCATTCTTTCCGGGACTAGCGGCTCCTACGAGCAGTACTTC. Translated: CAILSGTSGSYEQYF. The V call is TRBV10-3, the J call TRBJ2-7, with 11 bases matching TRBD2. The length of the CDR3 is 15 residues. CDR1 ENHRY and CDR2 SYGVKD come from the germline V gene. The V gene end was trimmed by 9 bases and the J gene end by 0 bases; junction bases not matched to a gene: 7.

This clonotype appeared a few times. The V and J genes are TRBV12-3 or TRBV12-4 and TRBJ2-7; D gene uncertain. The CDR3 covers 12 residues. V lost 6 bases and J lost 6, with 12 bases in between. The CDR3 DNA is TGTGCCAGCAGCGATCGACGCGGCGAGCAGTACTTC. Protein: CASSDRRGEQYF.

This clonotype was counted at least ten times. The chain employs TRBV20-1 and TRBJ1-5; D gene uncertain. This CDR3 is 14 amino acids long. CDR1 DFQATT and CDR2 SNEGSKA come from the germline V gene (reference sequence). The germline V and J ends were trimmed by 3 bases and 5 bases, with 14 bases remaining between them. DNA of the CDR3: TGCAGTGCTAGGTTCTCGGGTAAGGATCAGCCCCAGCATTTT. Protein product: CSARFSGKDQPQHF.

This clonotype was counted ten times or more. The gene calls are TRBV7-9 and TRBJ2-1; D is perhaps TRBD2 (6 bases). Germline assignment: CDR1 SEHNR and CDR2 FQNEAQ (reference sequence). The CDR3 length is 17 residues. V shed 1 base and J shed 0 bases, with 13 bases lying between them. The CDR3 here is CASSLGGARSSYNEQFF. In nucleotides, the CDR3 is TGTGCCAGCAGCTTAGGCGGGGCCAGGAGCTCCTACAATGAGCAGTTCTTC.

This clonotype was picked up many times. The chain couples TRBV5-1 to TRBJ2-2; D might be TRBD1 (5 bases). Per germline, CDR1 SGHRS and CDR2 YFSETQ. V was trimmed by 2 bases and J by 2 bases, leaving 7 bases between them. This CDR3 has 14 amino acids. The CDR3 DNA reads TGCGCCAGCAGCTTTGACAGTAACACCGGGGAGCTGTTTTTT. Translated, it gives CASSFDSNTGELFF.

This clonotype was recorded many times. This sequence joins TRBV20-1 and TRBJ2-1, with TRBD1 identical over 10 bases. The CDR3 consists of 15 residues. Germline-derived CDR1 and CDR2 are DFQATT and SNEGSKA (reference sequence). The V gene end was trimmed by 5 bases and the J gene end by 4 bases; junction bases not matched to a gene: 8. The CDR3 spells CSAPDRQGAYNEQFF. The CDR3 bases are TGCAGTGCTCCCGACCGACAGGGGGCATACAATGAGCAGTTCTTC.

At least ten counts were recorded for this clonotype. The V and J genes are TRBV6-1 and TRBJ2-3; no firm D call. Germline V gene data show CDR1 as MNHNS and CDR2 as SASEGT. CDR3 length: 13 amino acids. Trimming removed 8 bases at V and 2 bases at J, with 11 bases between. CDR3 amino acids: CASPPPHTDTQYF. The CDR3, as DNA: TGTGCCAGCCCCCCTCCTCACACAGATACGCAGTATTTT.

This clonotype was detected a few times. The rearrangement joins TRBV7-8 to TRBJ1-5; no reliable D call. Trimming stripped 3 bases from V and 7 bases from J, with 10 bases between. Per germline, CDR1 SGHVS and CDR2 FQNEAQ. The CDR3 runs to 13 residues. CDR3 protein: CASSFTESQPQHF. DNA of the CDR3: TGTGCCAGCAGCTTTACTGAGAGCCAGCCCCAGCATTTT.

This clonotype was counted at least ten times. The J gene is TRBJ1-2, the V gene TRBV5-5; 8 nucleotides align to TRBD1. The junction had 9 bases not matched to a gene; V was cut back by 4 bases and J by 7 bases. Germline assignment: CDR1 SGHKS and CDR2 YYEKEE (reference sequence). The CDR3 sequence is 14 residues long. The CDR3 reads CASSTGQVTSGYTF. Here the CDR3 DNA reads TGTGCCAGCAGCACGGGACAGGTAACGTCTGGCTACACCTTC.

This clonotype was seen many times. V and J are TRBV6-2 or TRBV6-3 and TRBJ1-1; D unclear. From germline, CDR1 is MNHEY and CDR2 SVGEGT. This CDR3 spans 19 amino acids. Trimming stripped 2 bases from V and 4 bases from J, with 26 bases between. The CDR3 reads CASSYNPWEGNRGGTEAFF. The CDR3 DNA is TGTGCCAGCAGTTACAACCCATGGGAAGGGAACAGAGGAGGCACTGAAGCTTTCTTT.

The genes are TRBV19 and TRBJ1-4, with a possible D match to TRBD1 (6 bases). V was cut by 6 bases and J by 5 bases, with 10 bases left in between. CDR1 is LNHDA and CDR2 is SQIVND in the germline V gene (reference sequence). This CDR3 is built from 13 residues. CDR3 coding DNA: TGTGCCAGTAGGACGGACAGAAATGAAAAACTGTTTTTT. Protein sequence: CASRTDRNEKLFF.

The chain uses TRBV12-3 or TRBV12-4 and TRBJ1-2; 10 nucleotides agree with TRBD1. Trimming at V came to 0 bases and at J to 5 bases, leaving 3 bases not matched to a gene. This CDR3 has 15 amino acids. The CDR3 DNA follows: TGTGCCAGCAGTTTAGCGGGACAGGGGATTTATGGCTACACCTTC. Translating gives CASSLAGQGIYGYTF.

This clonotype was seen many times. The chain is built from TRBV28 and TRBJ1-1, with 7 bases lining up with TRBD1. This CDR3 is 14 amino acids long. With 8 bases clipped from V and 6 bases from J, the junction kept 12 bases outside the gene matches. CDR1 and CDR2 (germline): MDHEN, SYDVKM. CDR3 amino acids: CASGARGGAAEAFF. The CDR3 DNA follows: TGTGCCAGCGGGGCCAGGGGGGGCGCGGCTGAAGCTTTCTTT.

The chain joins TRBV29-1 to TRBJ2-1; TRBD2 matches at 8 bases. With 3 bases clipped from V and 7 bases from J, the junction kept 11 bases outside the gene matches. The germline gives CDR1 SQVTM, CDR2 ANQGSEA. The CDR3 has 15 amino acids. The CDR3 is CSVDGSSGSRNEQFF. CDR3 bases: TGCAGCGTTGATGGCTCGAGCGGGAGTCGGAATGAGCAGTTCTTC.

This clonotype has at least ten counts. This chain joins TRBV7-9 and TRBJ2-5; D tentatively fits TRBD1 or TRBD2 (5 bases each). CDR1 is SEHNR and CDR2 is FQNEAQ in the germline V gene (reference sequence). CDR3 size: 15 residues. V was trimmed by 5 bases and J by 4 bases, leaving 17 bases between them. The CDR3 is CASSILTGPTETQYF. The CDR3 DNA sequence: TGTGCCAGCAGCATACTAACGGGGCCCACAGAGACCCAGTACTTC.

This clonotype appeared many times. The genes are TRBV7-6 and TRBJ2-3; D is perhaps TRBD2 (6 bases). The germline CDR1 and CDR2 sequences are SGHVS and FNYEAQ. CDR3 length: 15 residues. The V and J ends lost 5 bases and 4 bases respectively, with 16 bases between them. The CDR3 DNA reads TGTGCCAGCAGCGCCCTAAGGGAGCGGGCAGATACGCAGTATTTT. Encoded protein: CASSALRERADTQYF.

This clonotype was seen repeatedly, ten times or more. The chain recombines TRBV6-6 with TRBJ2-7; 8 nucleotides align to TRBD1. This CDR3 comprises 16 residues. The junction had 7 bases not matched to a gene; V was cut back by 0 bases and J by 3 bases. CDR1 MNHNY and CDR2 SVGAGI come from the germline V gene (reference sequence). CDR3 sequence: CASSYSMGQVGYEQYF. For the CDR3, the DNA is TGTGCCAGCAGTTACTCGATGGGACAGGTGGGCTACGAGCAGTACTTC.

A note on this clonotype: This may stem from a read error, because a much larger clone lies one nucleotide away. This chain joins TRBV7-9 and TRBJ2-1, with a tentative D call TRBD2 (5 bases). Germline loops: CDR1 SEHNR, CDR2 FQNEAQ (reference sequence). This CDR3 spans 14 amino acids. Trimming left V 4 bases short and J 5 bases short, with 12 bases between. CDR3 amino acids: CASSSPGRHNEQFF. CDR3 bases: TGTGCCAGCAGCTCGCCGGGGAGACACAATGAGCAGTTCTTC.

J is TRBJ2-1 and V is TRBV9, with a tentative D call TRBD1 (5 bases). V gave up 1 base and J gave up 7 bases, with 15 bases separating them. Germline assignment: CDR1 SGDLS and CDR2 YYNGEE. There are 15 residues in the CDR3. CDR3 DNA: TGTGCCAGCAGCGTACAGTACTACCCAGGGAATGAGCAGTTCTTC. Protein: CASSVQYYPGNEQFF. The full variable domain, with the rest looked up from reference TRBV9 and TRBJ2-1, is DSGVTQTPKHLITATGQRVTLRCSPRSGDLSVYWYQQSLDQGLQFLIQYYNGEERAKGNILERFSAQQFPDLHSELNLSSLELGDSALYFCASSVQYYPGNEQFFGPGTRLTVL.